One and the same sample provided the 2 T cell receptor beta chains below, sequenced in a study of blood T cell repertoires in COVID-19. Produced via immunoSEQ multiplex PCR; TCRdb's table is partial and in-frame only. This sample yields more than 90,000 clones, of which roughly 80% are seen a single time; around 18% belongs to the top ten. Sequences were obtained from peripheral blood. The origin of the receptors is a man aged 80 or over with acute or convalescent COVID-19.

The rearrangement uses TRBV7-9 and TRBJ2-1, with D possibly TRBD2 on 7 matching bases. Between the trimmed V and J ends, which lost 2 bases and 4 bases, there was a span of 15 bases. CDR3 length: 16 residues. CDR1 SEHNR and CDR2 FQNEAQ come from the germline V gene (reference sequence). CDR3 in amino acids: CASSLRGRAAYNEQFF. CDR3 in DNA: TGTGCCAGCAGCTTAAGGGGGAGGGCCGCATACAATGAGCAGTTCTTC.

The rearrangement links TRBV6-5 to TRBJ1-2, with 8 bases lining up with TRBD1. The CDR3 is 14 amino acids. The trim removed 5 bases at V and 2 bases at J, leaving 4 bases unmatched. The germline gives CDR1 MNHEY, CDR2 SVGAGI. The CDR3 spells CASSPTGVNYGYTF. The CDR3 nucleotides are TGTGCCAGCAGTCCGACAGGGGTAAACTATGGCTACACCTTC.